This T cell receptor beta chain was identified during a study of CD4 T cells in relation to SARS-CoV-2 and coronaviruses. Study context: TCR beta CDR3s were sequenced after approximately ten-day antigen culture of PBMCs.

Unexposed donor CD4+ T cells date from 2011-2018, before the COVID-19 pandemic. The cells were cultured for approximately 10 days before CD4+ T cells were isolated. About 1.9 million PBMCs per well were cultured with 9 to 10 IU/ml IL-2. General observations from the study: Crossreactivity was assessed only for spike protein, not other viral proteins.

Profiling relied on immunoSEQ multiplex PCR, and the TCRdb table lists in-frame clones only, not all of them. The top ten clones hold roughly 18% of a sample with some 14,000 clones, about 73% of them seen once. In regard to this clone: Its specificity is unknown.

This clonotype was sampled from a human donor in good health. What was sequenced was CD4+ T cells from PBMCs, cultured in vitro.

CDR3 coding DNA: TGTGCCTGGAGTGAGACAGATACGCAGTATTTT. Protein sequence: CAWSETDTQYF. V gene TRBV30 combines with J gene TRBJ2-3; D is undetermined. This CDR3 spans 11 amino acids. Deletions cut 1 base from V and 3 bases from J, with 2 bases between. Germline CDR1 is GTSNPN and CDR2 is SVGIG (reference sequence). Variable domain in full (rest from reference TRBV30 and TRBJ2-3): SQTIHQWPATLVQPVGSPLSLECTVEGTSNPNLYWYRQAAGRGLQLLFYSVGIGQISSEVPQNLSASRPQDRQFILSSKKLLLSDSGFYLCAWSETDTQYFGPGTRLTVL.